One sample yielded the 22 T cell receptor beta chains listed below, sequenced in a study of regulatory T cells in long-lasting Graves disease. Described time point: newly diagnosed GD, antithyroid drugs for less than 3 months. The TCR library was made from RNA that had been extracted from PBMCs in TRIzol. The TCR beta library used iRepertoire HTBI primers with Arm-PCR amplification of CDR3. TCRdb called the multiplex PCR reads again in MiXCR, with one record for every CDR3 protein. The sample lists around 400,000 distinct CDR3 sequences; around 15% were seen once. The sequences come from peripheral blood mononuclear cells (PBMCs), collected at new diagnosis, from a patient treated with antithyroid drugs. Receptors originate from a female donor with Graves disease.

At least ten counts were recorded for this clonotype. This chain uses TRBV12-3 or TRBV12-4 with TRBJ2-2, with unresolved D. The CDR3 loop spans 14 amino acids. The ends were cut back, 4 bases at V and 4 bases at J, with 10 bases in the middle. In DNA, the CDR3 is TGTGCCAGCAGTTGGCACCGATCCACCGGGGAGCTGTTTTTT. This codes for CASSWHRSTGELFF.

This clonotype was observed many times. This chain uses TRBV20-1 with TRBJ2-1; tentatively, D is TRBD2 (6 bases). CDR1 and CDR2 (germline): DFQATT, SNEGSKA (reference sequence). V dropped 0 bases and J dropped 1 base, with 10 bases sitting between them. The CDR3 consists of 15 residues. Here the CDR3 DNA reads TGCAGTGCTAGAGATAACGGGGGTTCCTACAATGAGCAGTTCTTC. It is translated as CSARDNGGSYNEQFF.

This clonotype has just a few counts. J is TRBJ2-7 and V is TRBV6-5; D is undetermined. The germline gives CDR1 MNHEY, CDR2 SVGAGI. V was pared by 0 bases and J by 3 bases, with 9 bases between. The CDR3 has 14 amino acids. CDR3 DNA: TGTGCCAGCAGTTACTCGCCTCGAGGCTACGAGCAGTACTTC. This encodes CASSYSPRGYEQYF.

In its sample, this clonotype was seen many times. The chain is built from TRBV27 and TRBJ1-2; unclear D gene. V was pared by 2 bases and J by 0 bases, with 10 bases between. Per germline, CDR1 MNHEY and CDR2 SMNVEV (reference sequence). CDR3 length: 15 residues. Here the CDR3 DNA reads TGTGCCAGCAGTTTAAGGTTGCAGACTAACTATGGCTACACCTTC. This translates into CASSLRLQTNYGYTF.

There are many counts of this clonotype. The chain has TRBV4-1 and TRBJ1-1; unclear D gene. CDR1 is MGHRA and CDR2 is YSYEKL in the germline V gene. This CDR3 contains 13 residues. The V end was cut by 4 bases, the J end by 7 bases, with 13 bases between. CDR3 sequence reads: CASSPSDGYEAFF. The CDR3 coding sequence is TGCGCCAGCAGCCCTTCGGACGGCTATGAAGCTTTCTTT.

The sample holds many counts of this clonotype. CDR3 amino acids: CASASEGNQPQHF. The CDR3, as DNA: TGTGCCAGCGCCTCCGAGGGCAATCAGCCCCAGCATTTT. The J gene is TRBJ1-5, the V gene TRBV7-2; D is undetermined. CDR3 length equals 13 residues. The ends were cut back, 8 bases at V and 2 bases at J, with 10 bases in the middle. The V gene's germline CDR1 is SGHTA and CDR2 FQGNSA.

This clonotype was counted a few times. The chain uses TRBV25-1 and TRBJ2-7; D gene ambiguous. The CDR3 spans 13 residues. Trimming cost V 3 bases and J 1 base, with 7 bases left between them. Germline CDR1 MGHDK, CDR2 SYGVNS. CDR3 DNA sequence: TGTGCCAGCAGTGACGGAAATTCCTACGAGCAGTACTTC. This sequence encodes CASSDGNSYEQYF.

This clonotype was detected ten times or more. V usage is TRBV12-3 or TRBV12-4 and J usage is TRBJ2-1; possibly TRBD2 for D (5 bases). The CDR3 sequence is 16 residues long. Trimming left V 5 bases short and J 0 bases short, with 14 bases between. The CDR3 DNA reads TGTGCCAGCAGTCCCCGGAAAGGGAGCTCCTACAATGAGCAGTTCTTC. It codes for CASSPRKGSSYNEQFF.

There are many counts of this clonotype. The CDR3 here is CASSDGPGYMNTEAFF. The DNA for the CDR3 is TGTGCCAGCAGTGATGGTCCGGGGTACATGAACACTGAAGCTTTCTTT. The chain combines TRBV2 with TRBJ1-1; no clear D gene. The V gene lost 3 bases and the J gene lost 0 bases, with 14 bases spanning the gap. Germline V gene sequence: CDR1 SNHLY, CDR2 FYNNEI. This CDR3 has 16 residues.

The sample holds one count of this clonotype. One base away lies a much larger clone, so this may be a sequencing read error. V gene TRBV7-2 combines with J gene TRBJ2-7, with 7 bases aligning to TRBD2. There are 14 residues in the CDR3. The germline CDR1 and CDR2 sequences are SGHTA and FQGNSA. CDR3 sequence reads: CACSVQGGPYEQYF. As DNA, the CDR3 is TGTGCCTGCAGCGTTCAGGGAGGGCCCTACGAGCAGTACTTC.

This clonotype was recorded at least ten times. V gene TRBV27 combines with J gene TRBJ1-2; maybe TRBD1 (5 bases). Deletions cut 6 bases from V and 13 bases from J, with 18 bases between. This CDR3 comprises 12 residues. Germline CDR1 MNHEY, CDR2 SMNVEV (reference sequence). The chain's CDR3 is CASSYGQNVLTF. In nucleotides, the CDR3 is TGTGCCAGCAGCTACGGACAAAATGTCCTCACCTTC.

This clonotype has at least ten counts. The chain employs TRBV4-2 and TRBJ2-1, with D uncertain. Trimming stripped 3 bases from V and 5 bases from J, with 8 bases between. The CDR3 length is 13 residues. Germline CDR1 and CDR2: LGHNA and YNFKEQ. The CDR3 is CASSQVVDNEQFF. DNA of the CDR3: TGTGCCAGCAGCCAGGTAGTTGACAATGAGCAGTTCTTC.

The genes are TRBV12-3 or TRBV12-4 and TRBJ2-3, with a tentative D call TRBD2 (5 bases). This CDR3 spans 14 amino acids. The V end was cut by 6 bases, the J end by 0 bases, with 10 bases between. The CDR3 is CASRDSLSTDTQYF. The CDR3 nucleotides are TGTGCCAGCAGGGACTCACTTAGCACAGATACGCAGTATTTT.

The genes are TRBV6-9 and TRBJ2-7, with a weak D call TRBD1 (6 bases). Germline V gene sequence: CDR1 MNHGY, CDR2 SVAAGI. This CDR3 spans 15 amino acids. V was cut by 3 bases and J by 9 bases, with 21 bases left in between. The CDR3 loop is CASSYIQGASGAQYF. Here the CDR3 DNA reads TGTGCCAGCAGTTACATACAGGGTGCCTCAGGTGCGCAGTACTTC.

This clonotype was found a few times. This sequence joins TRBV6-1 and TRBJ2-1, with D uncertain. Germline CDR1 reads MNHNS; CDR2 reads SASEGT. The V end lost 2 bases, the J end lost 12 bases, and 8 bases lay between the germline ends. CDR3 length: 11 residues. This CDR3 reads CASSELGWQFF. CDR3 DNA sequence: TGTGCCAGCAGTGAACTGGGATGGCAGTTCTTC.

V usage is TRBV7-9 and J usage is TRBJ2-1, with TRBD2 identical over 14 bases. This CDR3 contains 17 residues. V lost 2 bases to trimming and J lost 6 bases; unmatched junction nucleotides: 6. The V gene's germline CDR1 is SEHNR and CDR2 FQNEAQ (reference sequence). Written as DNA, the CDR3 is TGTGCCAGCAGCTTACCACGAGGGACTAGCGGGAGCAATGAGCAGTTCTTC. Translating gives CASSLPRGTSGSNEQFF.

A few counts support this clonotype. The V call is TRBV7-9, the J call TRBJ2-7; D might be TRBD1 or TRBD2, each matching 5 bases. The V end lost 6 bases, the J end lost 5 bases, and 14 bases lay between the germline ends. The germline V gene has CDR1 SEHNR and CDR2 FQNEAQ (reference sequence). The CDR3 runs 13 residues. The CDR3 DNA sequence: TGTGCCAGCAGAATCGGGACGGCCGACGAGCAGTACTTC. It codes for CASRIGTADEQYF. Variable domain in full (rest from reference TRBV7-9 and TRBJ2-7): DTGVSQNPRHKITKRGQNVTFRCDPISEHNRLYWYRQTLGQGPEFLTYFQNEAQLEKSRLLSDRFSAERPKGSFSTLEIQRTEQGDSAMYLCASRIGTADEQYFGPGTRLTVT.

This rearrangement joins TRBV20-1 to TRBJ2-3; TRBD2 matches at 7 bases. Per germline, CDR1 DFQATT and CDR2 SNEGSKA (reference sequence). The junction had 7 bases not matched to a gene; V was cut back by 1 base and J by 0 bases. CDR3 length: 16 residues. DNA of the CDR3: TGCAGTGCTAGAGGTCGAGTCGGGGGGAGCACAGATACGCAGTATTTT. Translation gives CSARGRVGGSTDTQYF.

In its sample, this clonotype was seen many times. V gene TRBV12-3 or TRBV12-4 combines with J gene TRBJ2-1; tentatively, D is TRBD1 or TRBD2 (5 bases each). The CDR3 totals 12 residues. Deletions cut 2 bases from V and 10 bases from J, with 9 bases between. CDR3 sequence: CASSLSRDEQFF. CDR3 in DNA: TGTGCCAGCAGTTTATCTCGGGACGAGCAGTTCTTC.

CDR3 loop: CASSRGQGAFNEKLFF. In DNA, the CDR3 is TGTGCCAGCAGCCGGGGACAGGGGGCTTTCAATGAAAAACTGTTTTTT. The V gene is TRBV5-4, the J gene TRBJ1-4; TRBD1 matches 12 bases. CDR3 length equals 16 residues. Germline CDR1 is SGHNT and CDR2 is YYREEE (reference sequence). The ends lost 4 bases at V and 5 bases at J; junction bases unmatched: 6.

This clonotype was picked up many times. The chain employs TRBV7-2 and TRBJ1-2; 7 bases line up with TRBD1. Germline CDR1 is SGHTA and CDR2 is FQGNSA. The length of the CDR3 is 14 residues. Unmatched junction bases numbered 8, after V lost 5 bases and J lost 5 bases. The CDR3: CASSPAGTDYGYTF. CDR3 in DNA: TGTGCCAGCAGCCCCGCCGGGACAGATTATGGCTACACCTTC. Full variable domain (missing parts from reference TRBV7-2 and TRBJ1-2): GAGVSQSPSNKVTEKGKDVELRCDPISGHTALYWYRQSLGQGLEFLIYFQGNSAPDKSGLPSDRFSAERTGGSVSTLTIQRTQQEDSAVYLCASSPAGTDYGYTFGSGTRLTVV.

This clonotype was seen many times. CDR3 sequence (DNA): TGTGCCAGCAGTCCCCAGGACAGGGGGCGCGTTGGCTACACCTTC. This codes for CASSPQDRGRVGYTF. The chain is built from TRBV12-3 or TRBV12-4 and TRBJ1-2; the match to TRBD1 covers 11 bases. The junction had 9 bases not matched to a gene; V was cut back by 5 bases and J by 7 bases. CDR3 length: 15 residues.